This TCR beta chain derives from a study of identical twins. This clonotype was observed at least ten times. Template switching supplied a universal primer site; unique molecular identifiers were carried on the cDNA. Each CDR3 protein gets one entry after TCRdb re-called the 5' RACE reads with MiXCR. The table includes just under 650,000 distinct CDR3 sequences, less than 9% detected once. The length of the CDR3 is 16 residues. With 9 bases clipped from V and 7 bases from J, the junction kept 17 bases outside the gene matches. These data are also associated with another study on yellow fever vaccine responses in identical twins.

The chain links TRBV12-3 or TRBV12-4 to TRBJ2-3, with 9 nucleotides matching TRBD2. This receptor was obtained from a woman aged 18 to 35 in good health. Source material: PBMCs. The CDR3 region is CASAKPRLAADYTQYF. The CDR3 DNA reads TGTGCCAGTGCCAAACCCCGACTAGCGGCGGATTATACGCAGTATTTT.